The TCR beta chain described here comes from a study of T-cell reconstitution after alpha-beta-depleted transplantation in children. It was with unique molecular identifiers that the TCRbeta library was prepared. TCRdb fed the PCR reads into MiXCR, producing one record per CDR3 protein. The sample comprises 250,000 to 300,000 distinct CDR3 sequences, roughly 9.5% of which are singletons, and 10% rests with the top ten. This CDR3 is 15 amino acids long. From germline, CDR1 is MNHEY and CDR2 SVGAGI. Deletions cut 0 bases from V and 3 bases from J, with 12 bases between. This clonotype was found a few times.

The chain couples TRBV6-5 to TRBJ2-7; D is unclear. This sample comprised PBMCs from the stem cell graft donor, obtained from the stem cell graft. The clonotype was recovered from a human donor who donated a stem cell graft to a child with SCID. Here the CDR3 DNA reads TGTGCCAGCAGTTACTCGACCCCCGAGCTCTACGAGCAGTACTTC. Translated: CASSYSTPELYEQYF.